This passage covers 30 T cell receptor beta chains from one sample sequenced in a study of cytomegalovirus exposure and HLA in healthy donors. Primers included in the PCR were 60 Vbeta and 13 Jbeta primers. Libraries were prepared by immunoSEQ multiplex PCR; TCRdb keeps only in-frame clonotypes and omits some of them. The table shows 150,000 or so clones, with 76% occurring only once. The sample taken for sequencing was PBMCs. The receptors originated from a male donor in good health and CMV-seronegative.

This clone came up once. The V call is TRBV10-3, the J call TRBJ1-5; the match to TRBD1 covers 10 bases. Germline V gene sequence: CDR1 ENHRY, CDR2 SYGVKD. The CDR3 consists of 18 residues. J gave up 0 bases and V 4 bases, and 9 bases lay outside the gene matches. CDR3 nucleotide sequence: TGTGCCATCAGTGGGGACAGGGGCCGATGGGGTAGCAATCAGCCCCAGCATTTT. It codes for CAISGDRGRWGSNQPQHF.

CDR3 region: CAWSGRQGPTNEKLFF. In DNA form, the CDR3 reads TGTGCCTGGAGTGGAAGACAGGGTCCGACTAATGAAAAACTGTTTTTT. The V gene is TRBV30, the J gene TRBJ1-4; 7 bases agree with TRBD1. V was pared by 1 base and J by 2 bases, with 7 bases of the junction left unmatched. CDR1 GTSNPN and CDR2 SVGIG come from the germline V gene (reference sequence). The CDR3 contains 16 residues.

J is TRBJ2-2 and V is TRBV7-9; 9 bases map to TRBD1. Unmatched junction bases numbered 3, after V lost 4 bases and J lost 3 bases. Germline CDR1 SEHNR, CDR2 FQNEAQ (reference sequence). This CDR3 is built from 15 residues. In DNA, the CDR3 is TGTGCCAGCAGCTCGCGGACAGGGGACACCGGGGAGCTGTTTTTT. As protein: CASSSRTGDTGELFF.

The V call is TRBV27, the J call TRBJ2-7; 10 bases are a match to TRBD1. CDR1 and CDR2 (germline): MNHEY, SMNVEV (reference sequence). J was trimmed by 4 bases and V by 6 bases; bases with no gene match: 3. The CDR3 covers 13 residues. CDR3 nucleotide sequence: TGTGCCAGCAGCCGGGACAGGGGATACGAGCAGTACTTC. Its translation is CASSRDRGYEQYF.

The rearrangement uses TRBV27 and TRBJ1-3; D gene unclear. Trimming left V 3 bases short and J 0 bases short, with 12 bases between. The CDR3 totals 16 residues. CDR1 MNHEY and CDR2 SMNVEV come from the germline V gene (reference sequence). The CDR3 loop reads CASSFSGGSSGNTIYF. The CDR3 DNA is TGTGCCAGCAGTTTTTCGGGAGGAAGCTCTGGAAACACCATATATTTT.

The rearrangement uses TRBV6-5 and TRBJ1-1; no clear D. Germline CDR1 reads MNHEY; CDR2 reads SVGAGI. This CDR3 spans 15 amino acids. V was pared by 0 bases and J by 0 bases, with 8 bases between. The CDR3 nucleotides are TGTGCCAGCAGTTACTCGAGCAGCGTGAACACTGAAGCTTTCTTT. Translated: CASSYSSSVNTEAFF.

The chain uses TRBV5-8 and TRBJ2-7; D might be TRBD2 (6 bases). The CDR3 extends over 13 amino acids. The V end was cut by 1 base, the J end by 4 bases, with 9 bases between. The V gene's germline CDR1 is SGHTS and CDR2 YDEGEE. In DNA, the CDR3 is TGTGCCAGCAGCTTGTGGGGGGAGTACGAGCAGTACTTC. Translated: CASSLWGEYEQYF.

The CDR3 coding sequence is TGTGCCAGCAGTGAAGGACTGCTCAATGAAAAACTGTTTTTT. Translation: CASSEGLLNEKLFF. This chain connects TRBV6-1 to TRBJ1-4; no clear D. Trimming stripped 1 base from V and 5 bases from J, with 8 bases between. Germline assignment: CDR1 MNHNS and CDR2 SASEGT. This CDR3 has 14 residues.

V and J are TRBV6-5 and TRBJ2-5; 10 bases are a match to TRBD2. The CDR3 sequence is 13 residues long. Germline-derived CDR1 and CDR2 are MNHEY and SVGAGI. V shed 5 bases, J shed 3 bases, and the junction held 0 bases outside the gene matches. For the CDR3, the DNA is TGTGCCAGCAGTGGACTAGCGGAAGAGACCCAGTACTTC. It specifies CASSGLAEETQYF.

The rearrangement joins TRBV7-9 to TRBJ1-1, with a possible D match to TRBD1 (5 bases). CDR1 is SEHNR and CDR2 is FQNEAQ in the germline V gene (reference sequence). This CDR3 has 14 residues. V lost 1 base to trimming and J lost 7 bases, with 13 bases between them. Written as DNA, the CDR3 is TGTGCCAGCAGCTTAGAATTGGGGGGGGGTGAAGCTTTCTTT. Encoded protein: CASSLELGGGEAFF.

CDR3 coding DNA: TGCGCCAGCAGCACCCTCCTAGGAGCGGGGGGTACCTACTGGGAGCAGTTCTTC. It encodes CASSTLLGAGGTYWEQFF. This chain links TRBV5-1 with TRBJ2-1, with TRBD2 matching over 9 bases. J was trimmed by 10 bases and V by 4 bases; bases with no gene match: 21. Germline CDR1 and CDR2: SGHRS and YFSETQ. The CDR3 sequence is 18 residues long.

This clone appeared a few times. This chain joins TRBV19 and TRBJ1-3; 7 bases fit TRBD1. The V segment lost 6 bases and the J segment 3 bases; nucleotides outside the gene matches: 17. Germline lookup yields CDR1 LNHDA and CDR2 SQIVND (reference sequence). The CDR3 length is 18 residues. In DNA form, the CDR3 reads TGTGCCAGTAGCCGGGACCCTCCGACAGGGATGCTTGGAAACACCATATATTTT. Encoded protein: CASSRDPPTGMLGNTIYF.

This clone was detected only a few times. CDR3 amino acids: CASSLSGRVSYEQYF. The CDR3 bases are TGTGCCAGCAGCCTCAGCGGGAGGGTGTCCTACGAGCAGTACTTC. The V gene is TRBV7-9, the J gene TRBJ2-5; TRBD2 aligns across 10 bases. With the DNA end fitting TRBJ2-7 better, the J assignment may be wrong. The V gene's germline CDR1 is SEHNR and CDR2 FQNEAQ (reference sequence). The CDR3 contains 15 residues.

The chain joins TRBV29-1 to TRBJ2-1; 8 bases align to TRBD2. The CDR3 length is 15 residues. CDR1 is SQVTM, CDR2 ANQGSEA, per germline. The J segment lost 5 bases and the V segment lost 4 bases, leaving 10 bases of the junction unmatched. CDR3 protein: CSVGLGGGNHNEQFF. CDR3 sequence (DNA): TGCAGCGTTGGCCTTGGCGGGGGGAATCACAATGAGCAGTTCTTC.

The genes are TRBV5-1 and TRBJ2-1, with 9 bases matching TRBD2. The CDR3 runs to 15 residues. The V segment lost 0 bases and the J segment 5 bases; nucleotides outside the gene matches: 3. Germline CDR1 and CDR2: SGHRS and YFSETQ. DNA of the CDR3: TGCGCCAGCAGCTTGGTAAGCGGGGGGCACAATGAGCAGTTCTTC. This sequence encodes CASSLVSGGHNEQFF. The full variable domain, rest sourced from reference TRBV5-1 and TRBJ2-1, is KAGVTQTPRYLIKTRGQQVTLSCSPISGHRSVSWYQQTPGQGLQFLFEYFSETQRNKGNFPGRFSGRQFSNSRSEMNVSTLELGDSALYLCASSLVSGGHNEQFFGPGTRLTVL.

The chain links TRBV5-4 to TRBJ1-2, with TRBD1 as a possible D gene (6 bases). This CDR3 has 12 residues. Germline V gene lookup returns CDR1 SGHNT and CDR2 YYREEE (reference sequence). V dropped 5 bases and J dropped 2 bases, with 7 bases sitting between them. The CDR3 protein is CASRDSNYGYTF. The CDR3 DNA reads TGTGCCAGCAGGGACAGCAACTATGGCTACACCTTC.

This clone appeared once. The V call is TRBV10-1, the J call TRBJ2-1, with 15 bases that match TRBD2. This CDR3 is 19 amino acids long. The V gene end was trimmed by 8 bases and the J gene end by 0 bases; junction bases not matched to a gene: 11. CDR1 is WNHNN and CDR2 is SYGVQD in the germline V gene (reference sequence). The CDR3 here is CASGGRTSGGVRSYNEQFF. DNA for the CDR3: TGCGCCAGCGGGGGAAGGACTAGCGGGGGGGTTCGCTCCTACAATGAGCAGTTCTTC.

This clone was seen only once. Here the CDR3 reads CAISDRGLGLGFF. In nucleotides, the CDR3 is TGTGCCATCAGTGACAGGGGGCTAGGGTTAGGGTTCTTC. The rearrangement joins TRBV10-3 to TRBJ2-1, with 8 bases that match TRBD1. V trimming: 3 bases; J trimming: 15 bases; junction bases outside the gene matches: 10. Germline V gene sequence: CDR1 ENHRY, CDR2 SYGVKD. CDR3 length: 13 amino acids.

The chain joins TRBV28 to TRBJ1-6, with D hard to call. V lost 8 bases, J lost 1 base, and 9 bases lay in between. The CDR3 is 14 amino acids. CDR1 and CDR2 (germline): MDHEN, SYDVKM. For the CDR3, the DNA is TGTGCCAGCGTTATACGGTCCTATAATTCACCCCTCCACTTT. Translated, it gives CASVIRSYNSPLHF.

The V call is TRBV5-1, the J call TRBJ2-5; D might be TRBD2 (5 bases). The CDR3 is 14 residues long. The germline V and J ends were trimmed by 2 bases and 3 bases, with 11 bases remaining between them. Germline CDR1 is SGHRS and CDR2 is YFSETQ. CDR3 in amino acids: CASSFPGSKETQYF. CDR3 in DNA: TGCGCCAGCAGCTTTCCGGGATCCAAAGAGACCCAGTACTTC.

This chain joins TRBV19 and TRBJ1-1, with 7 bases aligning to TRBD1. Germline V lookup: CDR1 LNHDA, CDR2 SQIVND (reference sequence). The V segment lost 10 bases and the J segment 3 bases; nucleotides outside the gene matches: 5. The CDR3 is made up of 12 amino acids. The CDR3 sequence is CATRDRDTEAFF. The CDR3 nucleotides read TGTGCCACCCGGGACAGAGACACTGAAGCTTTCTTT.

The chain employs TRBV9 and TRBJ1-1, with TRBD1 matching 7 bases. V shed 3 bases, J shed 6 bases, and the junction held 11 bases outside the gene matches. This CDR3 spans 15 amino acids. Germline assignment: CDR1 SGDLS and CDR2 YYNGEE. CDR3 DNA sequence: TGTGCCAGCAGCGGCGGGACAGCCCGGGCGGCTGAAGCTTTCTTT. Its translation is CASSGGTARAAEAFF. The whole variable domain, filled in from reference TRBV9 and TRBJ1-1, reads DSGVTQTPKHLITATGQRVTLRCSPRSGDLSVYWYQQSLDQGLQFLIQYYNGEERAKGNILERFSAQQFPDLHSELNLSSLELGDSALYFCASSGGTARAAEAFFGQGTRLTVV.

V usage is TRBV9 and J usage is TRBJ1-6; D unclear. Germline CDR1 reads SGDLS; CDR2 reads YYNGEE. V lost 3 bases and J 8 bases, leaving 15 bases between the germline ends. This CDR3 has 15 residues. CDR3 loop: CASSADPSGYSPLHF. CDR3 DNA sequence: TGTGCCAGCAGCGCCGACCCGAGCGGCTATTCACCCCTCCACTTT.

This clone has a handful of counts. The chain has TRBV9 and TRBJ1-3; D gene ambiguous. The length of the CDR3 is 16 residues. In germline, CDR1 is SGDLS, CDR2 YYNGEE. V shed 2 bases and J shed 0 bases, with 12 bases lying between them. The CDR3 region is CASSVSLGISGNTIYF. The CDR3 region has the DNA TGTGCCAGCAGCGTTAGTCTCGGTATCTCTGGAAACACCATATATTTT.

The chain employs TRBV7-9 and TRBJ1-5, with D perhaps TRBD1 (5 bases). The CDR3 is 16 residues long. V was shortened by 0 bases and J by 0 bases, with 9 bases between the two germline ends. Germline V lookup: CDR1 SEHNR, CDR2 FQNEAQ (reference sequence). The CDR3 DNA follows: TGTGCCAGCAGCTTAGCGGGGCCGTATAGCAATCAGCCCCAGCATTTT. Protein sequence: CASSLAGPYSNQPQHF.

This sequence joins TRBV27 and TRBJ2-3; 7 nucleotides line up with TRBD1. V lost 4 bases, J lost 3 bases, and 7 bases stayed unmatched. Per the germline V gene, CDR1 is MNHEY and CDR2 is SMNVEV (reference sequence). The CDR3 is made up of 15 amino acids. CDR3 DNA sequence: TGTGCCAGCAGTTATAGGGGGCGTGTAACAGATACGCAGTATTTT. Protein: CASSYRGRVTDTQYF.

This chain connects TRBV2 to TRBJ2-3, with no clear D. V was cut by 2 bases and J by 0 bases, with 6 bases left in between. Germline CDR1 and CDR2: SNHLY and FYNNEI. The CDR3 loop spans 14 amino acids. The CDR3 region is CASSELTSTDTQYF. The CDR3 DNA follows: TGTGCCAGCAGTGAATTAACTAGCACAGATACGCAGTATTTT.

In this sample, this clone turned up a few times. The chain couples TRBV7-9 to TRBJ2-5; 7 nucleotides line up with TRBD1. The CDR3 has 15 residues. V shed 5 bases, J shed 7 bases, and the junction held 13 bases outside the gene matches. CDR1 is SEHNR and CDR2 is FQNEAQ in the germline V gene (reference sequence). The CDR3 region is CASSPDRASGVTQYF. CDR3 bases: TGTGCCAGCAGCCCAGACAGGGCGTCCGGCGTGACCCAGTACTTC.

J is TRBJ1-3 and V is TRBV30; tentatively, D is TRBD1 (5 bases). V lost 0 bases, J lost 4 bases, and 16 bases lay in between. This CDR3 is 16 amino acids long. The germline V gene encodes CDR1 GTSNPN and CDR2 SVGIG (reference sequence). The CDR3 nucleotides read TGTGCCTGGAGTGTACGGGAGGGGTTTTACGGAAACACCATATATTTT. This gives the protein CAWSVREGFYGNTIYF.

This clone occurred a few times. The V and J genes are TRBV7-9 and TRBJ2-1; TRBD1 matches 7 bases. The trim removed 8 bases at V and 8 bases at J, leaving 15 bases unmatched. Per the germline V gene, CDR1 is SEHNR and CDR2 is FQNEAQ (reference sequence). The CDR3 has 15 amino acids. CDR3 amino acids: CASGSTGQLRDEQFF. The CDR3 bases are TGTGCCAGCGGATCAACGGGACAGCTCAGGGATGAGCAGTTCTTC.